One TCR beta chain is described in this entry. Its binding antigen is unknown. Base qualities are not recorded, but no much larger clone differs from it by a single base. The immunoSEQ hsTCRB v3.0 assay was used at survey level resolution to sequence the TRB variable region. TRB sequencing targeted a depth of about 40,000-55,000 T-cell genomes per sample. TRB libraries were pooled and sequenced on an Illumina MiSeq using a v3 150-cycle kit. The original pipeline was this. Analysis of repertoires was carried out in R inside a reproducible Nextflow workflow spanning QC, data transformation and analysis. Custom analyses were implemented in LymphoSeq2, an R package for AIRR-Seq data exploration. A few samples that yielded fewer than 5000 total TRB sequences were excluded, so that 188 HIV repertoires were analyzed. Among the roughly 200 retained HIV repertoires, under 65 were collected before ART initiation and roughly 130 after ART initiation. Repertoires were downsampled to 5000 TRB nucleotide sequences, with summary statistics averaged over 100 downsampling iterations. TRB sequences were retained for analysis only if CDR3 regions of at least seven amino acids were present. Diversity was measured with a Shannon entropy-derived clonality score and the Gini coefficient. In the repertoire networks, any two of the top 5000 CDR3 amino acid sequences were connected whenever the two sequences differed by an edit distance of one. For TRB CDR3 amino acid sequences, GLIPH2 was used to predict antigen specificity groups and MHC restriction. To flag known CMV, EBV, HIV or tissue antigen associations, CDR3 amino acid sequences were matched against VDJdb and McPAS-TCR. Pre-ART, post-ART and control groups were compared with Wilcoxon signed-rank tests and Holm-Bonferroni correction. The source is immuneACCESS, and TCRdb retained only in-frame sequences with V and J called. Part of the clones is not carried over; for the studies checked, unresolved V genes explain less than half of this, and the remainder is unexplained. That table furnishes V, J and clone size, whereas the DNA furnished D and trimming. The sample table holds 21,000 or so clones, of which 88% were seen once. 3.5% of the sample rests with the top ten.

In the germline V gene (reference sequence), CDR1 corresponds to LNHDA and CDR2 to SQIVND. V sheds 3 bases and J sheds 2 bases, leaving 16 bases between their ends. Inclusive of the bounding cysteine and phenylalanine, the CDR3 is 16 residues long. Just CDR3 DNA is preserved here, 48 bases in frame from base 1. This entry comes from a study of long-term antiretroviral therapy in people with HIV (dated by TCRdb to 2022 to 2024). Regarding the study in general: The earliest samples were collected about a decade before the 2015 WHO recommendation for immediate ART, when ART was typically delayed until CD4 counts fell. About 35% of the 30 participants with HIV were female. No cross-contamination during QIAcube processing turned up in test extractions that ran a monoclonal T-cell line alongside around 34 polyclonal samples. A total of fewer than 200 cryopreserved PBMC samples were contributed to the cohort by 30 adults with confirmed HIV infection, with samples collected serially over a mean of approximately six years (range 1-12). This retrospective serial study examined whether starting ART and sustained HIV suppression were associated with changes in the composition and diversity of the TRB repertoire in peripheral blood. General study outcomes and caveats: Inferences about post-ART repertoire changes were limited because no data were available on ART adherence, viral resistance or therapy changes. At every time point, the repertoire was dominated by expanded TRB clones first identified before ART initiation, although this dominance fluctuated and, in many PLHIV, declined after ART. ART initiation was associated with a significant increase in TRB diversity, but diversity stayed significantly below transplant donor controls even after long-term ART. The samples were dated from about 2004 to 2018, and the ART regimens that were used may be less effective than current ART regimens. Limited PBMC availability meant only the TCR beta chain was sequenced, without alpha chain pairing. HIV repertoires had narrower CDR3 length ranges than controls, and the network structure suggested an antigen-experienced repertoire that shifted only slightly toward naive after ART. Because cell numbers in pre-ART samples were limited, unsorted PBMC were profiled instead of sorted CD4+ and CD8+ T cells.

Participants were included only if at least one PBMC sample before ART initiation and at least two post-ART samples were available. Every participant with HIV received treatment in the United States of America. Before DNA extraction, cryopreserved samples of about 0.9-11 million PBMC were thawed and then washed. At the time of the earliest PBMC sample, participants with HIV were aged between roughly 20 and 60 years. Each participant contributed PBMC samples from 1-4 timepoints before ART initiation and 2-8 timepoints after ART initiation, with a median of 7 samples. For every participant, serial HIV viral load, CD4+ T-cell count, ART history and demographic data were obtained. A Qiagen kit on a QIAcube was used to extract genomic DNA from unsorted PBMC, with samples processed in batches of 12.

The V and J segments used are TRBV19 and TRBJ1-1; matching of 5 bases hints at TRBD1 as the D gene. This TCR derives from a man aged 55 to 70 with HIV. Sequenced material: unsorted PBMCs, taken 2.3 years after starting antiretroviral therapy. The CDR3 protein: CASSMTRGRVNTEAFF. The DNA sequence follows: TGTGCCAGTAGTATGACTCGGGGGAGGGTTAACACTGAAGCTTTCTTT.